These 24 T cell receptor beta chains were all obtained from the same sample, sequenced in a study of T cell repertoires in cytomegalovirus infection. Each CDR3 protein gets one entry after TCRdb re-called the reads with MiXCR. The sample has about 740,000 distinct CDR3 sequences, 35% to 40% seen once. The sequenced material came from PBMCs. The receptors stem from a human donor in good health (CMV status not recorded). Some clones in this sample may be carry-over from other donors' samples.

The chain uses TRBV7-2 and TRBJ1-1; 9 nucleotides agree with TRBD1. The CDR3 consists of 14 residues. Trimming removed 3 bases from V and 3 bases from J; junction bases left unmatched: 2. Germline assignment: CDR1 SGHTA and CDR2 FQGNSA. For the CDR3, the DNA is TGTGCCAGCAGCTTCCGGACAGGGGACACTGAAGCTTTCTTT. Encoded protein: CASSFRTGDTEAFF.

The sample holds many counts of this clonotype. This chain uses TRBV20-1 with TRBJ2-1, with D perhaps matching TRBD1 (5 bases). This CDR3 spans 16 amino acids. V gave up 0 bases and J gave up 8 bases, with 20 bases separating them. Germline V gene data show CDR1 as DFQATT and CDR2 as SNEGSKA (reference sequence). The chain's CDR3 is CSARDDYRSSVYEQFF. The CDR3 bases are TGCAGTGCTAGAGATGATTACAGGTCTTCGGTTTATGAGCAGTTCTTC.

The chain recombines TRBV19 with TRBJ1-5, with TRBD1 as a possible D gene (6 bases). Germline V CDR1 and CDR2: LNHDA, SQIVND (reference sequence). The CDR3 sequence is 16 residues long. DNA for the CDR3: TGTGCGTCGAGGGGTCGGGGCGGGGGCACTGGTCAGCCCCAGCATTTT. Translating gives CASRGRGGGTGQPQHF.

This chain links TRBV6-1 with TRBJ2-1; D remains ambiguous. CDR3 length: 13 residues. V lost 1 base, J lost 10 bases, and 11 bases lay in between. The germline CDR1 and CDR2 sequences are MNHNS and SASEGT. DNA of the CDR3: TGTGCCAGCAGTGAAGTCGACGGAAGAGAGCAGTTCTTC. It is translated as CASSEVDGREQFF.

This clonotype was recorded many times. The chain combines TRBV7-6 with TRBJ2-7; D might be TRBD1 (5 bases). The CDR3 has 15 residues. Germline V gene data show CDR1 as SGHVS and CDR2 as FNYEAQ. V was shortened by 1 base and J by 0 bases, with 10 bases between the two germline ends. The chain's CDR3 is CASSLEADSSYEQYF. DNA for the CDR3: TGTGCCAGCAGCTTAGAGGCAGACAGCTCCTACGAGCAGTACTTC.

The chain recombines TRBV2 with TRBJ2-5; D perhaps matches TRBD2 (6 bases). The CDR3 runs to 13 residues. The V end was cut by 4 bases, the J end by 6 bases, with 12 bases between. Germline CDR1 SNHLY, CDR2 FYNNEI. The CDR3 nucleotides are TGTGCCAGCAGTGTGCCAGGGAGGCAGACCCAGTACTTC. It is translated as CASSVPGRQTQYF.

This clonotype came up many times. The V and J genes are TRBV12-3 or TRBV12-4 and TRBJ2-1; 7 nucleotides agree with TRBD2. The CDR3 spans 16 residues. J gave up 0 bases and V 3 bases, and 5 bases lay outside the gene matches. CDR3 bases: TGTGCCAGCAGTTTGGCCGGGGGGAGCTCCTACAATGAGCAGTTCTTC. It codes for CASSLAGGSSYNEQFF.

The J gene is TRBJ2-1, the V gene TRBV20-1; TRBD2 matches at 9 bases. The CDR3 has 13 residues. From germline, CDR1 is DFQATT and CDR2 SNEGSKA (reference sequence). Trimming at V came to 7 bases and at J to 6 bases, leaving 7 bases not matched to a gene. The CDR3 loop is CSVPGLASNEQFF. CDR3 sequence (DNA): TGCAGTGTTCCGGGACTAGCCTCCAATGAGCAGTTCTTC.

A remark on this clonotype: A read error is likely, as this CDR3 ends without the conserved phenylalanine or tryptophan. V is TRBV7-2 and J is TRBJ1-6; the D is unclear. Trimming stripped 6 bases from V and 10 bases from J, with 19 bases between. The CDR3 contains 15 residues. CDR1 SGHTA and CDR2 FQGNSA come from the germline V gene. CDR3 amino acids: CASSPRTREFSPLHL. For the CDR3, the DNA is TGTGCCAGCAGTCCCCGCACGCGGGAGTTCTCACCCCTCCACTTG.

This chain uses TRBV3-1 with TRBJ2-5; D may be TRBD2 (6 bases). Germline values: CDR1 LGHDT, CDR2 YNNKEL (reference sequence). V shed 4 bases and J shed 2 bases, with 14 bases lying between them. The CDR3 runs 15 residues. The CDR3: CASSRIGTSQETQYF. The CDR3 DNA sequence: TGTGCCAGCAGCCGGATAGGGACTTCACAAGAGACCCAGTACTTC.

This chain joins TRBV7-2 and TRBJ1-1, with 9 bases aligning to TRBD1. The CDR3 length is 14 residues. The V and J ends lost 8 bases and 1 base, in that order; junction bases with no gene match: 5. Per the germline V gene, CDR1 is SGHTA and CDR2 is FQGNSA. The CDR3 protein is CASYRGQGNTEAFF. The CDR3 coding sequence is TGTGCCAGCTACAGGGGGCAGGGGAACACTGAAGCTTTCTTT.

This clonotype was seen only a few times. This rearrangement joins TRBV20-1 to TRBJ2-4; weak D call: TRBD2 (7 bases). Trimming left V 3 bases short and J 0 bases short, with 15 bases between. CDR1 and CDR2 (germline): DFQATT, SNEGSKA (reference sequence). The CDR3 contains 16 residues. CDR3 in amino acids: CSASPGGRRAKNIQYF. DNA for the CDR3: TGCAGTGCTAGCCCGGGGGGCAGGAGAGCCAAAAACATTCAGTACTTC.

For this clonotype: A clone one base away is much larger, so this may be a read error. The conserved closing phenylalanine or tryptophan is absent in this CDR3, likely reflecting a read error. The chain is built from TRBV28 and TRBJ2-1; tentative D call: TRBD1 (5 bases). The CDR3 loop spans 14 amino acids. V gave up 3 bases and J gave up 2 bases, with 8 bases separating them. Germline V CDR1 and CDR2: MDHEN, SYDVKM. The CDR3 sequence: CASSFADTYNEQFL. CDR3 bases: TGTGCCAGCAGTTTTGCGGACACCTACAATGAGCAGTTCTTA.

For this clonotype: A read error may be the cause here, since a much bigger clone is one base away. This sequence joins TRBV15 and TRBJ2-1, with D maybe TRBD2 (6 bases). The CDR3 extends over 16 amino acids. Germline V lookup: CDR1 LNHNV, CDR2 YYDKDF (reference sequence). CDR3 region: CATSGGLKSSYNAQFF. The CDR3 DNA reads as TGTGCCACCAGCGGGGGACTTAAGAGCTCCTACAATGCGCAGTTCTTC.

In DNA, the CDR3 is TGTGCCAGCAACCCACGGCGGGGGGGCGGAGATGAGCAGTTCTTC. Encoded protein: CASNPRRGGGDEQFF. This rearrangement joins TRBV11-2 to TRBJ2-1; 9 bases line up with TRBD2. Germline V lookup: CDR1 SGHAT, CDR2 FQNNGV. Losses at the gene ends were 7 bases for V and 8 bases for J; bases not matched to a gene: 12. The CDR3 runs 15 residues.

V gene TRBV5-6 combines with J gene TRBJ1-1; no definite D call. The germline V gene has CDR1 SGHDT and CDR2 YYEEEE. The CDR3 covers 12 residues. V lost 4 bases to trimming and J lost 3 bases, with 7 bases between them. The CDR3 DNA is TGTGCCAGCAGCAAGACCTACACTGAAGCTTTCTTT. Protein sequence: CASSKTYTEAFF.

The chain links TRBV6-5 to TRBJ1-3; a weak D match, TRBD1 (5 bases). Germline lookup yields CDR1 MNHEY and CDR2 SVGAGI. Trimming took off 2 bases at V and 1 base at J, with 12 bases between the two ends. The CDR3 spans 16 residues. The CDR3 sequence is CASSYQLWTSGNTIYF. DNA of the CDR3: TGTGCCAGCAGTTACCAACTATGGACATCTGGAAACACCATATATTTT.

For this clonotype: At one end, the junction sequence differs from germline, possibly due to a read error. V gene TRBV7-2 combines with J gene TRBJ2-3; tentatively, D is TRBD1 (6 bases). The CDR3 extends over 13 amino acids. Germline V CDR1 and CDR2: SGHTA, FQGNSA. CDR3 coding DNA: TGTGCCTGCAGCTTAAGGGGGACAGATACGCAGTATTTT. Translated, it gives CACSLRGTDTQYF.

V is TRBV24-1 and J is TRBJ2-3, with TRBD1 as a possible D gene (6 bases). This CDR3 is 17 amino acids long. CDR1 KGHDR and CDR2 SFDVKD come from the germline V gene. Trimming stripped 2 bases from V and 2 bases from J, with 16 bases between. CDR3 loop: CATSDSSRDTNTDTQYF. The CDR3 DNA is TGTGCCACCAGTGATTCGTCCCGGGACACTAACACAGATACGCAGTATTTT.

This CDR3 reads CASSLWATSGKHNEQFF. The CDR3, as DNA: TGTGCCAGCAGTTTATGGGCGACTAGCGGGAAACACAATGAGCAGTTCTTC. The chain recombines TRBV27 with TRBJ2-1; TRBD2 matches at 11 bases. This CDR3 has 17 amino acids. In germline, CDR1 is MNHEY, CDR2 SMNVEV (reference sequence). The J segment lost 5 bases and the V segment lost 1 base, leaving 7 bases of the junction unmatched.

The chain has TRBV5-6 and TRBJ2-7, with D uncertain. Germline CDR1 SGHDT, CDR2 YYEEEE. Deletions cut 4 bases from V and 1 base from J, with 6 bases between. The CDR3 covers 12 residues. The DNA of the CDR3 is TGTGCCAGCAGCCACAATTCCTACGAGCAGTACTTC. It is translated as CASSHNSYEQYF.

V gene TRBV7-4 combines with J gene TRBJ2-3; D possibly corresponds to TRBD1 (6 bases). The CDR3 consists of 12 residues. Trimming shortened V by 5 bases and J by 9 bases, and 12 bases separated the two germline ends. The germline V gene has CDR1 SGHVT and CDR2 SQSDAQ. The CDR3 DNA sequence: TGTGCCAGCAGCCCAACAGGGAAAACGCAGTATTTT. Protein: CASSPTGKTQYF.

The V and J genes are TRBV7-4 and TRBJ1-3; D remains unclear. V lost 3 bases, J lost 0 bases, and 9 bases lay in between. Germline V CDR1 and CDR2: SGHVT, SQSDAQ. There are 15 residues in the CDR3. This CDR3 is CASSLPGNSGNTIYF. DNA for the CDR3: TGTGCCAGCAGCTTGCCGGGAAACTCTGGAAACACCATATATTTT.

This clonotype has at least ten counts. CDR3 nucleotide sequence: TGTGCCAGCAGGCCAAGGGTAGGGGGCAGTTACGAGCAGTACTTC. Translation: CASRPRVGGSYEQYF. V is TRBV7-8 and J is TRBJ2-7; 7 bases are shared with TRBD1. The J segment lost 4 bases and the V segment lost 6 bases, leaving 12 bases of the junction unmatched. Germline loops: CDR1 SGHVS, CDR2 FQNEAQ. The CDR3 has 15 amino acids.